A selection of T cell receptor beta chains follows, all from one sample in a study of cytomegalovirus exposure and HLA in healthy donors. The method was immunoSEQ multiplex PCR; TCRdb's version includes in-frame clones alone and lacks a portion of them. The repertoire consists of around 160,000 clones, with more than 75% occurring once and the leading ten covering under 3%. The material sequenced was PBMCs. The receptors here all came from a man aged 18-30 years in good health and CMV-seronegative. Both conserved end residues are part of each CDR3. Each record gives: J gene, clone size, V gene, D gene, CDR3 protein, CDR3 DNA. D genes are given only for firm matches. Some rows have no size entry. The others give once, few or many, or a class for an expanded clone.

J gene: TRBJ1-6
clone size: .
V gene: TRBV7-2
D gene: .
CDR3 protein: CASSLWVGNSPLHF
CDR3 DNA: TGTGCCAGCAGCTTATGGGTGGGCAATTCACCCCTCCACTTT

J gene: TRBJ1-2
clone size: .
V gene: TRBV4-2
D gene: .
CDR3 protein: CASSPDLQVNYGYTF
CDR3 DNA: TGTGCCAGCAGCCCAGACTTGCAGGTTAACTATGGCTACACCTTC

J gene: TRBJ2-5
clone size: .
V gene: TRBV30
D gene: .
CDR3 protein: CAWSTGSETQYF
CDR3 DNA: TGTGCCTGGAGTACAGGGAGTGAGACCCAGTACTTC

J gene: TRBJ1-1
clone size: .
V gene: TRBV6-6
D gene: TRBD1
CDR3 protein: CASSSPGQGVTEAFF
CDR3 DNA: TGTGCCAGCAGTTCACCGGGACAGGGGGTCACTGAAGCTTTCTTT

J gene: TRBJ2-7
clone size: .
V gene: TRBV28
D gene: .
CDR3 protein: CASMGPELTYEQYF
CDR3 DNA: TGTGCCAGCATGGGGCCGGAACTTACCTACGAGCAGTACTTC

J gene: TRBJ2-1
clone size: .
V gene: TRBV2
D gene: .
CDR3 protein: CASRGTGTRGFF
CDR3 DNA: TGTGCCAGCAGGGGAACAGGGACGCGAGGGTTCTTC

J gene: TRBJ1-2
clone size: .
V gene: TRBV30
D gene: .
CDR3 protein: CAWAPGEGYTF
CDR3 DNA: TGTGCCTGGGCCCCAGGGGAAGGCTACACCTTC

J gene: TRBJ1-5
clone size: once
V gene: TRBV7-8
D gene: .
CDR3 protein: CASSATGSSNQPQHF
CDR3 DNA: TGTGCCAGCAGCGCAACAGGAAGCAGCAATCAGCCCCAGCATTTT

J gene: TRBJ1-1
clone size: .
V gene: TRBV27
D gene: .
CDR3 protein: CASKDSMNTEAFF
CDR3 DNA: TGTGCCAGCAAAGACAGCATGAACACTGAAGCTTTCTTT

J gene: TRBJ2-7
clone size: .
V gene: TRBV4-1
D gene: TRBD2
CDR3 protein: CASSQEGTSVTYEQYF
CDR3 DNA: TGCGCCAGCAGCCAAGAAGGTACTAGCGTAACCTACGAGCAGTACTTC

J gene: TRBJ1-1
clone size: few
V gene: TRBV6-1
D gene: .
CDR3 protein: CASSSGPDTEAFF
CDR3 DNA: TGTGCCAGCAGTTCAGGGCCGGACACTGAAGCTTTCTTT